This T cell receptor (beta chain) was sequenced during a study of T cells in Graves' hyperthyroidism and ophthalmopathy. Study information: Before any treatment, at initial diagnosis, peripheral blood was collected. General observations from the study: A model using 13 V-J features told ophthalmopathy apart from stable hyperthyroidism.

V lost 2 bases, J lost 5 bases, and 27 bases lay in between. Germline assignment: CDR1 DFQATT and CDR2 SNEGSKA (reference sequence). The CDR3 contains 18 residues. TCR beta CDR3 regions were amplified from RNA. The primer set for the first-round RT-PCR of the TCR CDR3 was HTBI. Using its own MiXCR run on the multiplex PCR reads, TCRdb lists one record per CDR3 protein. The table lists 500,000 to 650,000 distinct CDR3 sequences, about 14% of them singletons, with more than 11% in the top ten. This clonotype came up many times. Its antigen remains unidentified. This chain joins TRBV20-1 and TRBJ1-2; D is possibly TRBD1 (5 bases). Sequenced input: blood. The clonotype comes from a middle-aged woman with Graves' hyperthyroidism. The CDR3 bases are TGCAGTGCTAGACATTCTGCTGCGGGACCGGTCTTTGGGTATGGCTACACCTTC. Translation: CSARHSAAGPVFGYGYTF.